The sequence of this T cell receptor (beta chain) was determined in a study of T-cell reconstitution after alpha-beta-depleted transplantation in children (dated by TCRdb to the mid-2010s). Study-wide context: Using TCR repertoire profiling, the study quantitatively followed how T-cell immune reconstitution unfolded in children after TCRalphabeta/CD19-depleted allogeneic hematopoietic cell transplantation.

Notes on this clonotype: Its antigen is not yet known. Within one base of it there is no much larger clone, and no base qualities were kept.

The sample's treatment or condition label, decoded: allogeneic hematopoietic cell transplantation with graft depleted of TCRalphabeta T cells and CD19 B cells. The children who served as transplant recipients had been given grafts of TCRalphabeta/CD19-depleted allogeneic hematopoietic cells. The paper's findings and limits, for the study overall: In some patients, the high TCRbeta diversity seen at day 60 was put down to recipient T cells and intrathymic progenitors that had survived conditioning. About two months after transplant, the apparently early recovery of alphabetaT-cell counts reportedly depended on just several hundred clones that had expanded rapidly and came from non-depleted graft cells. The frequencies of hyperexpanded clones fell over the following months, and after one year, T-cell counts and TCRbeta diversity were mostly attributed to newly produced T cells.

CDR1 DFQATT and CDR2 SNEGSKA are derived from the germline V gene (reference sequence). The CDR3 sequence holds 14 residues, the cysteine and phenylalanine included. The sequence is cut down to CDR3 DNA, 42 bases in frame from base 1. The trim is 0 bases for V and 5 bases for J, with a gap of 14 bases between the germline ends. Library prep was done by PCR. Sequencing instrument: Illumina HiSeq 2500. TCR libraries were prepared with molecular barcoding, using unique molecular identifiers to normalize TCRbeta repertoire quantification. TCRdb's own reprocessing of the public reads used fastp at Q25 and MiXCR and kept productive beta chains. CDR3 protein sequences are deduplicated, and each keeps its most common genes and DNA. Counted in this sample were about a million distinct CDR3 sequences; around 30% of them appeared once. About 28% of the sample belongs to the ten largest clones.

Sequences were derived from PBMCs, mostly from graft donor cells, sampled 360 days after TCRalphabeta/CD19-depleted stem cell transplant. The rearrangement joined TRBV20-1 to TRBJ2-7, with no D gene named confidently. The clonotype was recovered from a boy less than two years old who had a stem cell transplant for SCID, so the T cells may come from the graft donor. For the CDR3, the sequence is CSARDQRTGNEQYF. The sequenced DNA is TGCAGTGCTAGAGACCAACGGACGGGCAACGAGCAGTACTTC.